This T cell receptor (beta chain) stems from a study of neurological immune-mediated disorders. V lost 5 bases and J lost 6, with 12 bases in between. Germline V lookup: CDR1 SGHKS, CDR2 YYEKEE (reference sequence). CDR3 size: 14 residues. From 2 million PBMCs stored at -80 C, the unsorted libraries were generated. A few counts support this clonotype. The antigen is undetermined. Each TCR transcript was tagged with a 10-nucleotide random UMI during 5'RACE. TCRdb independently ran MiXCR on the 5' RACE reads; one entry per CDR3 protein. Counted here are some 31,000 distinct CDR3 sequences, roughly 4.4% occurring once; the ten biggest clones make up 23%. Study-wide results and limits: None of the CDR3 amino acid sequences found in expanded clones was shared across subjects. This suggests that the TCR-beta repertoires were private in all groups.

The sample was PBMCs. The rearrangement links TRBV5-5 to TRBJ1-6, with D possibly TRBD1 on 5 matching bases. This receptor was taken from a man aged 18 to 35 in good health. The CDR3 region is CASRQGTVNSPLHF. The CDR3 DNA is TGTGCCAGCAGACAAGGGACCGTTAATTCACCCCTCCACTTT.